These T cell receptor beta chains were read from a single sample in a study of T cell repertoires in cytomegalovirus infection. TCRdb used MiXCR to reprocess the reads, holding one entry per CDR3 protein. The data contain about 740,000 distinct CDR3 sequences, under 40% of them singletons. Sequenced input: PBMCs. These receptor sequences come from a human donor in good health (CMV status not recorded). Some clones in this sample may be carry-over from other donors' samples. Each CDR3 is given with its conserved first and last residue. The order of the fields is clone size, V gene, J gene, D gene, CDR3 DNA, CDR3 protein. A D gene is named only where the DNA matches it firmly. Clone size is shown for a subset of rows, as once, few, many or a class of expanded clone.

-	TRBV29-1	TRBJ1-1	-	TGCAGCGTTGAGAGGATGGTTACACGTGGGACTGAAGCTTTCTTT	CSVERMVTRGTEAFF
-	TRBV13	TRBJ2-4	TRBD2	TGTGCCAGCAGCGGGCGATTCCCGGGACTAGCGTGGGGACCAAACATTCAGTACTTC	CASSGRFPGLAWGPNIQYF
once	TRBV19	TRBJ1-1	-	TGTGCCAGCGAACAGGGAAACACTGAAGCTTTCTTT	CASEQGNTEAFF
-	TRBV10-3	TRBJ1-4	TRBD1	TGTGCCATCAGACCTACAGGGGCTAATGAAAAAATGTTTTTT	CAIRPTGANEKMFF
few	TRBV4-1	TRBJ1-2	-	TGCGCCAGCAGCCAGGACTTAATAGTACCGGGATCCTATGGCTACACCTTC	CASSQDLIVPGSYGYTF
few	TRBV7-2	TRBJ1-4	-	TGTGCCAGCAGCTTAGTGGGGAATACTGAAAAACTGTTTTTT	CASSLVGNTEKLFF
few	TRBV19	TRBJ2-7	-	TGTGCCAGTAGTATGGGTGACTACCCCTACGAGCAGTACTTC	CASSMGDYPYEQYF
-	TRBV20-1	TRBJ2-1	-	TGCAGTGCTAGAGAATTTACAGGGCGCTCCTACAATGAGCAGTTCTTC	CSAREFTGRSYNEQFF
-	TRBV19	TRBJ1-5	-	TGTGCCAGCGAGGGTGGCAATCAGCCCCAGCATTTT	CASEGGNQPQHF
few	TRBV20-1	TRBJ2-2	TRBD2	TGCAGTGCTAGACTAGCGGGAGGAGGGTACACCGGGGAGCTGTTTTTT	CSARLAGGGYTGELFF
-	TRBV11-2	TRBJ2-3	TRBD2	TGTGCCAGCAGCTTCCGGGACTATCCCGGGAGGGCAGATACGCAGTATTTT	CASSFRDYPGRADTQYF
-	TRBV6-2/TRBV6-3	TRBJ2-1	TRBD2	TGTGCCAGCAGCCGGCCCCCGGGACTAGCGGGAAATGAGCAGTTCTTC	CASSRPPGLAGNEQFF
few	TRBV7-6	TRBJ2-7	TRBD1	TGTGCCAGCAGCCGGGTGGGAGGACAGGGCCACGAGCAGTACTTC	CASSRVGGQGHEQYF
many	TRBV7-8	TRBJ2-3	TRBD2	TGTGCCAGCAGCCCCCGGGACTTTAGCGGGGCCCACACAGATACGCAGTATTTT	CASSPRDFSGAHTDTQYF
many	TRBV7-9	TRBJ1-2	-	TGTGCCAGCAACAGGATAGGGAGCGACGGCGCTCCGAAATTC	CASNRIGSDGAPKF
many	TRBV7-8	TRBJ2-1	TRBD2	TGTGCCAGCAGCTTAGCGCATTTTAGCGGGAGCTCCTACAATGAGCAGTTCTTC	CASSLAHFSGSSYNEQFF
-	TRBV2	TRBJ2-7	TRBD1	TGTGCCAGCAGTGACCACCACGGACAGGCCGAGCAGTACTTC	CASSDHHGQAEQYF
-	TRBV7-2	TRBJ2-1	-	TGTGCCAGCAGCTTACCCGGGAACAGGGCGAATGAGCAGTTCTTC	CASSLPGNRANEQFF
-	TRBV28	TRBJ2-3	-	TGTGCCAGCAGCCCCCCCACGCGACGCACAGATACGCAGTATTTT	CASSPPTRRTDTQYF
-	TRBV2	TRBJ2-7	-	TGTGCCAGCAGTCCGATGGACAGAGGCGAGCAGTACTTC	CASSPMDRGEQYF
few	TRBV4-1	TRBJ1-1	TRBD1	TGCGCCAGCAGCTACTCACAGGGGGTTGAAGCTTTCTTT	CASSYSQGVEAFF
-	TRBV14	TRBJ1-1	-	TGTGCCAGCAGCCGGGAGATGAACACTCAAGCTTTCTTT	CASSREMNTQAFF
-	TRBV2	TRBJ2-7	-	TGTGCCAGCACCCCACCAAAGGACCGTCCGGGGTACGAGCAGTACTTC	CASTPPKDRPGYEQYF
-	TRBV7-6	TRBJ2-1	-	TGTGCCAGCAGCTTAGCGACGGGCCCGCGAAGCTCCTACAATGAGCAGTTCTTC	CASSLATGPRSSYNEQFF
-	TRBV20-1	TRBJ1-2	-	TGCAGTGCTAGAGTGGTGCTGTGGGGCTACACCTTC	CSARVVLWGYTF
-	TRBV7-4	TRBJ2-7	-	TGTGCCAGCAGCCCGGGGAGTAGGAAGTACTTC	CASSPGSRKYF
once	TRBV7-8	TRBJ1-5	TRBD1	TGTGCCAGCAGACAGGGGGCAGGGCGCAATCAGCCCCAGCATTGG	CASRQGAGRNQPQHW
few	TRBV19	TRBJ2-1	-	TGTGCCAGTAGTATAGGGCGGGACTACAATGAGCAGTTCTTC	CASSIGRDYNEQFF
few	TRBV24-1	TRBJ2-5	-	TGTGCCACCAGTGAAACAGGCCTAACGGGGGAGACCCAGTACTTC	CATSETGLTGETQYF
few	TRBV6-1	TRBJ1-5	-	TGTGCCAGCAGTGAAGCGCTGAAGGTTCGCGGCAATCAGCCCCAGCATTTT	CASSEALKVRGNQPQHF
-	TRBV12-3/TRBV12-4	TRBJ1-6	TRBD1	TGTGCCAGCAGTTTGGGGCAGGGGGCTTCACCCCTCCACTTT	CASSLGQGASPLHF
few	TRBV6-5	TRBJ2-7	-	TGTGCCAGCAGTTACCGCCGGGAGAGCTCCTACGAGCAGTACTTC	CASSYRRESSYEQYF
-	TRBV20-1	TRBJ1-5	-	TGCAGTTTAGCCCCCCTCAGCGAGTTTCCCGGGCCCCAGCATTTT	CSLAPLSEFPGPQHF
few	TRBV28	TRBJ1-5	-	TGTGCCAGCAGTTCCTACCAGGGGTTGCATGGCAATCAGCCCCAGCATTTT	CASSSYQGLHGNQPQHF
-	TRBV20-1	TRBJ1-1	-	TGCAGTGCCACCAAGTCCGGCACTGAAGCTTTCTTT	CSATKSGTEAFF
-	TRBV30	TRBJ1-3	-	TGTGCCAGGACCAGGGGAGGTGGAAACACCATATATTTT	CARTRGGGNTIYF
-	TRBV28	TRBJ1-2	-	TGTGCCCGCAGTTCCATCATCATCGGCGGGGGGACCTATGGCTACACCTTC	CARSSIIIGGGTYGYTF
-	TRBV27	TRBJ1-5	-	TGTGCCAGCAGGGAGGACATTAACTCTCAGCCCCAGCATTTT	CASREDINSQPQHF
few	TRBV7-2	TRBJ1-4	-	TGTGCCAGCAGCTTAGTCGGAGGAAGTAATGAAAAACTGTTTTTT	CASSLVGGSNEKLFF
-	TRBV6-8	TRBJ2-7	TRBD2	TGTGCCAGCAGTCCTAGCGGGGACCACGCGGCGTACTTC	CASSPSGDHAAYF
few	TRBV5-1	TRBJ2-5	-	TGCGCCAGCAGCTTGTTTGGGGCAGCCGGGTCAGGGGAGACCCAGTACTTC	CASSLFGAAGSGETQYF
-	TRBV6-6	TRBJ1-5	-	TGTGCCAGCTATTCAGGGTTCTCTCGGCCCCAGCATTTT	CASYSGFSRPQHF
-	TRBV12-3/TRBV12-4	TRBJ2-1	TRBD2	TGTGCCAGCAGTTTTAGAGCGGGGGGGCTGAATGAGCAGTTCTTC	CASSFRAGGLNEQFF
few	TRBV14	TRBJ2-1	-	TGTGCCAGCAGCCGCCAACTAGTCAATGAGCAGTTCTTC	CASSRQLVNEQFF
-	TRBV27	TRBJ1-2	-	TGTGCCAGCAGTGCCGAGGGGGGAGCTAACTATGGCTACACCTTC	CASSAEGGANYGYTF
-	TRBV19	TRBJ2-2	-	TGTGCCAGTAGCACTGTGGGGGCGAACACCGGGGAGCTGTTTTTT	CASSTVGANTGELFF
-	TRBV6-1	TRBJ1-1	-	TGTGCCAGCTGTACAGGGCTGAACACTGAAGCTTTCTTT	CASCTGLNTEAFF
-	TRBV6-5	TRBJ2-3	-	TGTGCCAGCACCTGGGGACCGGAGGCAGATACGCAGTATTTT	CASTWGPEADTQYF